A single sample is the source of the 2 T cell receptor beta chains below, sequenced in a study of T cell repertoires in cytomegalovirus infection. MiXCR, applied by TCRdb to the reads, yields one record per CDR3 protein. The sample carries some 940,000 distinct CDR3 sequences, approximately 31% recorded once. The antigens of these receptors remain unknown. Specimen: cultured CD8+ T cells from PBMCs, collected from culture after CMV antigen stimulation. The receptor source for this set is a human donor in good health (CMV status not recorded). Some clones in this sample may be carry-over from other donors' samples.

J is TRBJ2-6 and V is TRBV24-1, with no clear D. Trimming took 9 bases from V and 0 from J, leaving 8 bases between them. The CDR3 sequence is 14 residues long. Germline loops: CDR1 KGHDR, CDR2 SFDVKD. The CDR3 DNA reads as TGTGCCACCTCCCCGGGCTCTGGGGCCAACGTCCTGACTTTC. This translates into CATSPGSGANVLTF.

In its sample, this clonotype was seen a few times. The V call is TRBV6-1, the J call TRBJ1-6; D uncertain. Germline assignment: CDR1 MNHNS and CDR2 SASEGT. The CDR3 length is 15 residues. V gave up 7 bases and J gave up 7 bases, with 17 bases separating them. CDR3 DNA: TGTGCCAGCATGGAGGGAGTCTATAAAAATTCACCCCTCCACTTT. As protein: CASMEGVYKNSPLHF.